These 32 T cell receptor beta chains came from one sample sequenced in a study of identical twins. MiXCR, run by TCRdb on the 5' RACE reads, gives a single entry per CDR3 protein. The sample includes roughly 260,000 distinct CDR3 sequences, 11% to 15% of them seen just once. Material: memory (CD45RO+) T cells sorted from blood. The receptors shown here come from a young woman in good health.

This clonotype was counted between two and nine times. The CDR3 reads CASSLRSGTYQETQYF. In nucleotides, the CDR3 is TGTGCCAGCAGCCTGCGTTCAGGGACGTACCAAGAGACCCAGTACTTC. The chain joins TRBV3-1 to TRBJ2-5; D may match TRBD1 or TRBD2 (5 bases each). Germline V gene sequence: CDR1 LGHDT, CDR2 YNNKEL (reference sequence). CDR3 length: 16 amino acids. With 4 bases removed from V and 0 bases from J, the gap between germline ends came to 15 bases.

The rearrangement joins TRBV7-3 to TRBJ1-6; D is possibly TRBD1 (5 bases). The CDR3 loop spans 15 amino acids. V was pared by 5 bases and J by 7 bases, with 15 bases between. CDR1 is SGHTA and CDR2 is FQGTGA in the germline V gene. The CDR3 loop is CASSTWDSPNSPLHF. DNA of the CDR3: TGTGCCAGCAGCACGTGGGACTCACCGAATTCACCCCTCCACTTT.

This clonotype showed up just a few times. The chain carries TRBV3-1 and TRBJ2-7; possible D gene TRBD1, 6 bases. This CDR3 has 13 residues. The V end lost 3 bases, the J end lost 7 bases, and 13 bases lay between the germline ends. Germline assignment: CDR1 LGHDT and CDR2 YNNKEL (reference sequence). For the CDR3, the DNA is TGTGCCAGCAGCCAGGGCCTTAGGGGGGAGCAGTACTTC. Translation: CASSQGLRGEQYF.

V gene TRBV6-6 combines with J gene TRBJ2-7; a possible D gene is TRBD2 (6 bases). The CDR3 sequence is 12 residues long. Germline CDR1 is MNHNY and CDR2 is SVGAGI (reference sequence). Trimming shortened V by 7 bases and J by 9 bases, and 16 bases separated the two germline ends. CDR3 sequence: CASTTGGSGQYF. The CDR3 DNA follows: TGTGCCAGCACTACGGGCGGTAGCGGGCAGTACTTC.

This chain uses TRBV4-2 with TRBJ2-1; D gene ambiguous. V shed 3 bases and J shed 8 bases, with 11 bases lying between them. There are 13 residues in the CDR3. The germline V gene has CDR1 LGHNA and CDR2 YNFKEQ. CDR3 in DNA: TGTGCCAGCAGCCATGACCCGGATGATGAGCAGTTCTTC. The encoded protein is CASSHDPDDEQFF.

The CDR3 nucleotides are TGTGCCAGCAGAGCCCGACAGGGGGCGGCTGAAGCTTTCTTT. Encoded protein: CASRARQGAAEAFF. The rearrangement uses TRBV2 and TRBJ1-1; 10 bases fit TRBD1. The CDR3 sequence is 14 residues long. The V gene end was trimmed by 6 bases and the J gene end by 6 bases; junction bases not matched to a gene: 7. Germline V CDR1 and CDR2: SNHLY, FYNNEI. Combining the CDR3 with reference TRBV2 and TRBJ1-1 gives the whole variable domain EPEVTQTPSHQVTQMGQEVILRCVPISNHLYFYWYRQILGQKVEFLVSFYNNEISEKSEIFDDQFSVERPDGSNFTLKIRSTKLEDSAMYFCASRARQGAAEAFFGQGTRLTVV.

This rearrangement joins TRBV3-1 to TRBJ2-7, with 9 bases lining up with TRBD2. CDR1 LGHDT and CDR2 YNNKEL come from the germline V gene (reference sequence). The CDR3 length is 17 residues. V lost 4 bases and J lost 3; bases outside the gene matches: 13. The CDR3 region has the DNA TGTGCCAGCAGCCGACGTGGGAGTCTAGCGGGAATCTACGAGCAGTACTTC. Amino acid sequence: CASSRRGSLAGIYEQYF.

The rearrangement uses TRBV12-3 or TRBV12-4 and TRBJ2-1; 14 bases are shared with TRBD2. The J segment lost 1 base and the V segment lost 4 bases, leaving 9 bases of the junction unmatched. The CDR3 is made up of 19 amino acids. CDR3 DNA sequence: TGTGCCAGCAGTTCCCCAGGGACTAGCGGGAGAGGGTCCTACAATGAGCAGTTCTTC. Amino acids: CASSSPGTSGRGSYNEQFF.

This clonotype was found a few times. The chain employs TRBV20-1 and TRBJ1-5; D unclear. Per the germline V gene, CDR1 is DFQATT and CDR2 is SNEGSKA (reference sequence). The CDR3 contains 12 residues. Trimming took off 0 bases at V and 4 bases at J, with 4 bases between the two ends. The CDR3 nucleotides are TGCAGTGCTAGAGATACTAATCAGCCCCAGCATTTT. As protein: CSARDTNQPQHF.

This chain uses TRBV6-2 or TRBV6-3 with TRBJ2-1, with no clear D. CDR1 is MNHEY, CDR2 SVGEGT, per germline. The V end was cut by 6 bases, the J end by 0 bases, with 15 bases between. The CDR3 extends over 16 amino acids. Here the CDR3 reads CASRGLDGYSYNEQFF. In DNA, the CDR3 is TGTGCCAGCAGAGGCCTGGACGGCTACTCCTACAATGAGCAGTTCTTC.

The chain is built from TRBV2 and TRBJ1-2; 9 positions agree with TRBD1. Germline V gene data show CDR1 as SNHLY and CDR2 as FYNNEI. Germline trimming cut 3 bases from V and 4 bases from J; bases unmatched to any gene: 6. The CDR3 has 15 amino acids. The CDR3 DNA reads TGTGCCAGCAGTGAGGACAGGGGAGCTGGCTATGGCTACACCTTC. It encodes CASSEDRGAGYGYTF.

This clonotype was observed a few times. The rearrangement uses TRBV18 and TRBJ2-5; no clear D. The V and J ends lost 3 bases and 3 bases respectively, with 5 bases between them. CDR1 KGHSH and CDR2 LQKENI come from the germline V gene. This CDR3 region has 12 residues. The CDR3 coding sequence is TGTGCCAGCTCACCGACGGAAGAGACCCAGTACTTC. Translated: CASSPTEETQYF.

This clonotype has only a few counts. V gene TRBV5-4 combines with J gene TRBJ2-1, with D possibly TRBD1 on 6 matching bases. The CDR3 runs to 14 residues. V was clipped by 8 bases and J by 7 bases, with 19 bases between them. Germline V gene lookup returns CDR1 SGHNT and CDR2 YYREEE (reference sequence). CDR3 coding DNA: TGTGCCAGTAGCCAATGGACAGCCACTAATGAGCAGTTCTTC. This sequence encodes CASSQWTATNEQFF.

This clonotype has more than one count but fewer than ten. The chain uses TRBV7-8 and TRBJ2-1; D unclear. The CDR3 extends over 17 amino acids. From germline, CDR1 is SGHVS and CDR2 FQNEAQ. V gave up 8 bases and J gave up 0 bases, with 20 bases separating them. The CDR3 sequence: CASGPPPRSLSYNEQFF. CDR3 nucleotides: TGTGCCAGCGGCCCTCCCCCGCGGTCCCTCTCCTACAATGAGCAGTTCTTC.

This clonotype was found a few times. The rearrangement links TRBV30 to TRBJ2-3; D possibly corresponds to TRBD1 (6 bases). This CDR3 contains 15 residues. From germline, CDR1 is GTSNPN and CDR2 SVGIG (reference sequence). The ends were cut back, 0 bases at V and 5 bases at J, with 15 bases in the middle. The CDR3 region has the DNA TGTGCCTGGAGTGTCGGGACATCGGATATAGATACGCAGTATTTT. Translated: CAWSVGTSDIDTQYF.

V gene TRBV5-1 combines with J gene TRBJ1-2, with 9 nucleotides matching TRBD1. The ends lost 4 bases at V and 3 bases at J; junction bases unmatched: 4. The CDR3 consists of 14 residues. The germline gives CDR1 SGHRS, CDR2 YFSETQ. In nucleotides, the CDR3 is TGCGCCAGCAGCGAGCGACAGGGGGACTATGGCTACACCTTC. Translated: CASSERQGDYGYTF.

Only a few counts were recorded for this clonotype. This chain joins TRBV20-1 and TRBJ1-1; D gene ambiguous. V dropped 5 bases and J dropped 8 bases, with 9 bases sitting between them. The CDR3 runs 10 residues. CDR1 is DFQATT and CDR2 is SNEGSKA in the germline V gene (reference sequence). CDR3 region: CSAGKHEAFF. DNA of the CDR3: TGCAGTGCTGGGAAGCACGAAGCTTTCTTT.

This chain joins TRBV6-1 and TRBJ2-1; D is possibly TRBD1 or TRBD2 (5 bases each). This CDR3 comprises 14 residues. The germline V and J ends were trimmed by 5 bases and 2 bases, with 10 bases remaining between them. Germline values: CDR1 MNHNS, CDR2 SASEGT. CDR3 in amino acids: CASSQGEPYNEQFF. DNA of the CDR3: TGTGCCAGCAGTCAGGGAGAACCCTACAATGAGCAGTTCTTC.

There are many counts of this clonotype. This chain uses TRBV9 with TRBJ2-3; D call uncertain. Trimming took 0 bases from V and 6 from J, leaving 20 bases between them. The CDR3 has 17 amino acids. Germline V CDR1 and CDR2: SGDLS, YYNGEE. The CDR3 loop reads CASSVAPRASMGDTQYF. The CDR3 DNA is TGTGCCAGCAGCGTAGCCCCTCGGGCCTCGATGGGTGATACGCAGTATTTT. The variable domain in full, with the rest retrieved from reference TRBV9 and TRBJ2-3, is DSGVTQTPKHLITATGQRVTLRCSPRSGDLSVYWYQQSLDQGLQFLIQYYNGEERAKGNILERFSAQQFPDLHSELNLSSLELGDSALYFCASSVAPRASMGDTQYFGPGTRLTVL.

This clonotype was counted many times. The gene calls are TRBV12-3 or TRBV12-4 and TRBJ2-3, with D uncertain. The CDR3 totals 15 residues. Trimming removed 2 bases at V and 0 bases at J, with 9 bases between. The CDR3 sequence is CASSLSGISTDTQYF. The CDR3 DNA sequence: TGTGCCAGCAGTTTAAGTGGTATCAGCACAGATACGCAGTATTTT.

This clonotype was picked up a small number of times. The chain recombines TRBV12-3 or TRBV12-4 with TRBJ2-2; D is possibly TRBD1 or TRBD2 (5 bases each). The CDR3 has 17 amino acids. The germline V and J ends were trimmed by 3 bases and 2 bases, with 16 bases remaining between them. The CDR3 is CASSLRVGTYNTGELFF. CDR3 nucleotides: TGTGCCAGCAGTTTGCGCGTGGGGACCTATAACACCGGGGAGCTGTTTTTT.

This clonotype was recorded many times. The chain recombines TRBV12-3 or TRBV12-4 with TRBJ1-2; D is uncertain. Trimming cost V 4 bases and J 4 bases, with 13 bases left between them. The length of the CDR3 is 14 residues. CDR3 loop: CASSSAEGGYGYTF. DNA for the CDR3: TGTGCCAGCAGTTCCGCCGAGGGCGGCTATGGCTACACCTTC.

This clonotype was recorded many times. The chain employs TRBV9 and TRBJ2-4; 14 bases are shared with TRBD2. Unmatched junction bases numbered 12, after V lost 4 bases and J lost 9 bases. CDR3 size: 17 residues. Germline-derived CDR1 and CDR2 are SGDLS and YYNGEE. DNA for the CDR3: TGTGCCAGCAGCCCCAGACTAGCGGGGGGGAATGTTGGCATTCAGTACTTC. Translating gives CASSPRLAGGNVGIQYF.

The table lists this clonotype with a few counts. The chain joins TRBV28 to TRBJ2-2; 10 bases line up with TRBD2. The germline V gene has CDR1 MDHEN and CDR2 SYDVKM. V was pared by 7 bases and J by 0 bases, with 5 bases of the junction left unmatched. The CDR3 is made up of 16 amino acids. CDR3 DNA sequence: TGTGCCAGCAAAAGCGGGGGGGATTCGAACACCGGGGAGCTGTTTTTT. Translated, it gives CASKSGGDSNTGELFF.

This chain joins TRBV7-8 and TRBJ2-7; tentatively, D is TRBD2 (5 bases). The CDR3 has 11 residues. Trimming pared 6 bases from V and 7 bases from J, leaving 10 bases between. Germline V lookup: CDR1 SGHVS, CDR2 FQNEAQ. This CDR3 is CASRSWEEQYF. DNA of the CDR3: TGTGCCAGCAGGAGTTGGGAGGAGCAGTACTTC. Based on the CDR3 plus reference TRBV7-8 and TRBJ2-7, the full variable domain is GAGVSQSPRYKVAKRGQDVALRCDPISGHVSLFWYQQALGQGPEFLTYFQNEAQLDKSGLPSDRFFAERPEGSVSTLKIQRTQQEDSAVYLCASRSWEEQYFGPGTRLTVT.

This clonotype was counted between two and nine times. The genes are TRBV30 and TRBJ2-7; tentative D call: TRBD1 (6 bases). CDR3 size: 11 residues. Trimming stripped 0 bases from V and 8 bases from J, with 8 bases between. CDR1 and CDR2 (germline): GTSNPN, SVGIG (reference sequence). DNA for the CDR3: TGTGCCTGGAGTGTAGGGGGTAAGCAGTACTTC. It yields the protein CAWSVGGKQYF.

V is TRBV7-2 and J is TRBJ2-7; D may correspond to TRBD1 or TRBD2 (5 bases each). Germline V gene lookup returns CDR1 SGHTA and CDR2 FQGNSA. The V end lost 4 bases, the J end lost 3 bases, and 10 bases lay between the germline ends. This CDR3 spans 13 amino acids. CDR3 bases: TGTGCCAGCAGCTCGGGGCTCCTCTACGAGCAGTACTTC. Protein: CASSSGLLYEQYF.

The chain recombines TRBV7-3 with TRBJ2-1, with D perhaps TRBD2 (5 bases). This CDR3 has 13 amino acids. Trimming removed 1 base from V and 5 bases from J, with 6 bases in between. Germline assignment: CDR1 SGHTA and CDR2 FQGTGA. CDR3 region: CASSLMRDNEQFF. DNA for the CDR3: TGTGCCAGCAGCTTAATGAGGGACAATGAGCAGTTCTTC.

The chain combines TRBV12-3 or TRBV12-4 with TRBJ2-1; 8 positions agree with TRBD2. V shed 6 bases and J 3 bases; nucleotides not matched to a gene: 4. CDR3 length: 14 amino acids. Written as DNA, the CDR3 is TGTGCCAGCAGGAGCGGGAGCGGCTACAATGAGCAGTTCTTC. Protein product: CASRSGSGYNEQFF.

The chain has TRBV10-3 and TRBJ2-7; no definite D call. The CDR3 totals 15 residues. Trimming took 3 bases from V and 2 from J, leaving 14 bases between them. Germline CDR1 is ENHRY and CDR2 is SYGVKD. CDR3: CAISEHMTGTYEQYF. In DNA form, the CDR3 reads TGTGCCATCAGTGAACATATGACGGGTACCTACGAGCAGTACTTC.

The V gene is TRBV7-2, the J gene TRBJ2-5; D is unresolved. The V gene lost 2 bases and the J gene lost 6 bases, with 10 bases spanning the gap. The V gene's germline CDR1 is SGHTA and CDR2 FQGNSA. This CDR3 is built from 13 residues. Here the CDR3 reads CASSLFDRQTQYF. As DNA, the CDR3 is TGTGCCAGCAGCTTATTTGATCGCCAGACCCAGTACTTC.

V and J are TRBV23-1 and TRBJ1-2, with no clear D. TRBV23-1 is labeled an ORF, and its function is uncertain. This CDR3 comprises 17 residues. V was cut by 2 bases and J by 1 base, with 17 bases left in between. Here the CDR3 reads CASSQPAGPHINYGYTF. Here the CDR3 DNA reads TGCGCCAGCAGTCAACCGGCCGGGCCCCATATTAACTATGGCTACACCTTC.